This T cell receptor (beta chain) was captured in a study of radiotherapy plus CTLA-4 blockade in lung cancer (dated by TCRdb to the late 2010s). Regarding the complete study: Among enrolled patients, around 20% had an objective response and 30% to 35% reached disease control.

The protocol used for the library was the immunoSEQ multiplex PCR assay. TCRdb's version of the immuneACCESS table is confined to in-frame rearrangements and falls short of the full clone set. An unresolved V gene accounts for under half of the shortfall where checked; the remainder is of unknown origin. Within this sample are more than 65,000 clones, with around 86% of them counted one time only. In total, the top ten clones hold roughly 0.82% of the sample. A few counts support this clone. The clone's antigen remains unknown. No much larger clone is present one base from it, and per-base qualities are unavailable. Points the paper makes about the study in general: The strongest predictors of response were reported to be early dynamic shifts in blood T cell clones along with a rise in serum interferon-beta following radiation. TCR clones derived from tumors expanded in peripheral blood after treatment with radiotherapy and ipilimumab.

Relative to germline, V is 5 bases shorter and J is 2 bases shorter, with 11 bases between their ends. There are 14 amino acids in the CDR3, from cysteine to phenylalanine inclusive. Only CDR3 DNA remains: 42 bases, in frame from the first base. The germline V gene provides CDR1 MRHNA and CDR2 SNTAGT. The study evaluated CTLA-4 blockade (ipilimumab) given together with focal radiation therapy in patients who had chemo-refractory metastatic non-small-cell lung cancer. Recombination connected TRBV6-4 to TRBJ2-3, with a weak D call of TRBD2 (5 bases match). The source of this sequence is a human donor with non-small cell lung cancer who had stable disease on radiotherapy plus ipilimumab. The sequenced sample was peripheral blood, obtained from a patient treated with radiotherapy plus ipilimumab. In nucleotides, the sequence is TGTGCCAGCAGTCAACTCGGGGACACAGATACGCAGTATTTT. This yields the protein CASSQLGDTDTQYF.